The sequence of this T cell receptor (beta chain) was determined in a study of cytomegalovirus exposure and HLA in healthy donors. PCR involved 60 Vbeta and 13 Jbeta primers. Sequencing used immunoSEQ multiplex PCR; TCRdb keeps in-frame clones, though not all of them. Among around 110,000 clones listed, 60% to 85% were seen once. There are 14 residues in the CDR3. Germline V gene lookup returns CDR1 MNHEY and CDR2 SMNVEV (reference sequence). With 6 bases removed from V and 2 bases from J, the gap between germline ends came to 13 bases. The source is a woman aged 18-35 years in good health and CMV-seronegative. The sample taken for sequencing was PBMCs. The chain recombines TRBV27 with TRBJ1-2, with D perhaps matching TRBD1 (6 bases). For the CDR3, the DNA is TGTGCCAGCAGCCCTAGCGGGACAAACTATGGCTACACCTTC. Amino acids: CASSPSGTNYGYTF.